This entry concerns a single T cell receptor beta chain. No cognate antigen has been identified for it. Per-base qualities were not stored, and no clone one base away is much larger. These data come from a study of blood T cell repertoires in COVID-19 (dated by TCRdb to the early 2020s). Study-level background: Samples from collaborators originated in the United States, Italy and Spain and spanned both the acute and convalescent phases of COVID-19. The prospective study material was composed of cDNA or gDNA derived from T cells, B-cell-depleted T cells, or PBMCs. The dataset comprised deeply sampled blood TCRbeta repertoires from subjects exposed to, actively infected with, or recovered from COVID-19. The repertoires were released in a freely available public database meant as a resource for research on the immune response to SARS-CoV-2. Samples were obtained from the ongoing ImmuneRACE study (first 160 participants) and from 1,254 subjects provided by 6 global collaborators. A de-identified subject ID, COVID-19 status, age in years and sex were almost always included in the sample metadata. HLA class I and class II types, where available, came from metadata supplied by the sample provider rather than from assay-based typing. The paper's findings and limits, for the study overall: The amount of clinical and demographic metadata varied by source and participant and was provided uncurated.

Each collaborating institution followed its own protocols to collect whole blood in K2EDTA tubes. Collaborator samples were shipped for TCRbeta analysis as frozen whole blood, isolated PBMCs, or DNA extracted from either sample type. The immunoSEQ Assay, a bias-controlled multiplex PCR, was used to amplify TCRbeta CDR3 regions from genomic DNA. For the original study's pipeline: Within the assay, amplification of reference gene primers was used to estimate how many nucleated cells each sample contained. To quantify the absolute abundance of each unique TCRbeta CDR3 rearrangement, sequence reads were collapsed and filtered. For each sample, productive Simpson clonality was calculated by taking the square root of Simpson's diversity index across productive rearrangements. The clones in this table, taken by TCRdb from immuneACCESS, are in-frame only. Not every clone is retained; where verified, under half of the shortfall comes from an unresolved V gene, and the cause of the rest is unknown. D and trimming were read from the DNA, whereas the V and J calls and clone size are those reported in that table. This sample holds about 48,000 clones; approximately 83% were observed only once. The ten top clones hold less than 75% of the sample.

V was cut back by 3 bases and J by 0 bases, leaving a gap of 15 bases between them. Per the germline V gene, SGHRS is the CDR1 and YFSETQ is the CDR2. The CDR3 covers 16 residues, taking in both the cysteine and the phenylalanine. Only CDR3 DNA is held: 48 bases, read in frame from base 1. The rearrangement joined TRBV5-1 to TRBJ1-1; the D segment could be TRBD1, given 6 matching bases. Input material: peripheral blood. This receptor was taken from a man in his sixties or seventies with acute or convalescent COVID-19. The base sequence is TGCGCCAGCAGCTGGCTCGCAGGGGAATTGAACACTGAAGCTTTCTTT. It is translated as CASSWLAGELNTEAFF.